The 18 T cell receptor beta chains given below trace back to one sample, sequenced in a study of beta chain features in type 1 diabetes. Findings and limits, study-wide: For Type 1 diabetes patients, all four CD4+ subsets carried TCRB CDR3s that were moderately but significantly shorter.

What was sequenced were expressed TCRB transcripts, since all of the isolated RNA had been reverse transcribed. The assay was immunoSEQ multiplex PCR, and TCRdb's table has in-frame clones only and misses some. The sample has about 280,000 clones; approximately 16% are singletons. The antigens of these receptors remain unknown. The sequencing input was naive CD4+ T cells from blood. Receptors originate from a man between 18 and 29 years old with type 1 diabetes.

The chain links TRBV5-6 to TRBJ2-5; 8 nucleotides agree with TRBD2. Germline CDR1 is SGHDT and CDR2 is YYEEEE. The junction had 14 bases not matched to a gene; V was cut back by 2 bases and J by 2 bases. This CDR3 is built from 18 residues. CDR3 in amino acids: CASSFRTSTRGGQETQYF. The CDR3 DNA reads TGTGCCAGCAGCTTCCGGACTAGCACTAGAGGGGGGCAAGAGACCCAGTACTTC. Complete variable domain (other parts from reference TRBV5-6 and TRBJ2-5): DAGVTQSPTHLIKTRGQQVTLRCSPKSGHDTVSWYQQALGQGPQFIFQYYEEEERQRGNFPDRFSGHQFPNYSSELNVNALLLGDSALYLCASSFRTSTRGGQETQYFGPGTRLLVL.

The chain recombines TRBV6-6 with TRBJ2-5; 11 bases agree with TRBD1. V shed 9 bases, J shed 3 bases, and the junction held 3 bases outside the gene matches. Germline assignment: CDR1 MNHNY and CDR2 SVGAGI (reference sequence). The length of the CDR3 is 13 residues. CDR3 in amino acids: CARDRGLEETQYF. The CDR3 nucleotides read TGTGCCAGGGACAGGGGGCTCGAAGAGACCCAGTACTTC.

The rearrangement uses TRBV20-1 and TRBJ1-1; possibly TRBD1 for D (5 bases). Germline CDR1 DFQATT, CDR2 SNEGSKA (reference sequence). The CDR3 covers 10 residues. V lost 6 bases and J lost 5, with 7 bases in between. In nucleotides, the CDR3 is TGCAGTGCGCGACAGACTGAAGCTTTCTTT. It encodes CSARQTEAFF.

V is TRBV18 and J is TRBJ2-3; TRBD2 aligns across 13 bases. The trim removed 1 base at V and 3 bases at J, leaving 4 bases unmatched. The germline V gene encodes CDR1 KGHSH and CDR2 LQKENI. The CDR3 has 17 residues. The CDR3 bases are TGTGCCAGCTCACCACGGACTAGCGGGGGTGGTACAGATACGCAGTATTTT. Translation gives CASSPRTSGGGTDTQYF.

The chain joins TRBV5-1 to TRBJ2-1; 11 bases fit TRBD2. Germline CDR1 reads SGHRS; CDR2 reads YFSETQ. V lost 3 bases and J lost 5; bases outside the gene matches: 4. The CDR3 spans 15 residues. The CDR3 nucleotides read TGCGCCAGCAGCTGGGGACTAGCGGACAACAATGAGCAGTTCTTC. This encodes CASSWGLADNNEQFF.

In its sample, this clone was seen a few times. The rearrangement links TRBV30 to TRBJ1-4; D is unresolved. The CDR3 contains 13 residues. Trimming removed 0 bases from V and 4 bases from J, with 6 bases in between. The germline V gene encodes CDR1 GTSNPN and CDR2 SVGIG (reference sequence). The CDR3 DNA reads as TGTGCCTGGAGTGTACAGCTTAATGAAAAACTGTTTTTT. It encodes CAWSVQLNEKLFF.

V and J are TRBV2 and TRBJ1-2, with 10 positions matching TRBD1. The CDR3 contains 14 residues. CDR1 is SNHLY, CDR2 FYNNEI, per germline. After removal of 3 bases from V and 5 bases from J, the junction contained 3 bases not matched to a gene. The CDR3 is CASSDVGQGYGYTF. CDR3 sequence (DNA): TGTGCCAGCAGTGATGTGGGACAGGGGTATGGCTACACCTTC.

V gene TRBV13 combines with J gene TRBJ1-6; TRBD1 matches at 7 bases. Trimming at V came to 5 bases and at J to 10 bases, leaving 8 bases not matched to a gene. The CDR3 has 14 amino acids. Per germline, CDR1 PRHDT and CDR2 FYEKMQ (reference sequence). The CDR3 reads CASSPDRVGSPLHF. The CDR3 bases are TGTGCCAGCAGCCCCGACAGGGTGGGGTCACCCCTCCACTTT.

CDR3 nucleotides: TGCGCCAGCAGTGAACGGGAAACCGGGGAGCTGTTTTTT. This sequence encodes CASSERETGELFF. The V call is TRBV10-1, the J call TRBJ2-2, with a possible D match to TRBD2 (5 bases). This CDR3 has 13 residues. The V and J ends lost 3 bases and 5 bases respectively, with 7 bases between them. Germline V lookup: CDR1 WNHNN, CDR2 SYGVQD (reference sequence).

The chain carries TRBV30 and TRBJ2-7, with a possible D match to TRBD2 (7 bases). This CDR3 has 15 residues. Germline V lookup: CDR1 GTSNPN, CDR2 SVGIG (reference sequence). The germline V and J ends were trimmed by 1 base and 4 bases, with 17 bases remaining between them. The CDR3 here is CAWSGGRGRGYEQYF. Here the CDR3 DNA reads TGTGCCTGGAGTGGGGGTAGGGGGAGGGGATACGAGCAGTACTTC.

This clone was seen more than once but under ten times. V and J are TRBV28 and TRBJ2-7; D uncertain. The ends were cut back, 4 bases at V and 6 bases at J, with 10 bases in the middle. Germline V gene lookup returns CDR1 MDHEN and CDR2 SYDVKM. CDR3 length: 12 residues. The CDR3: CASSSTALEQYF. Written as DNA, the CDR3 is TGTGCCAGCAGTTCTACAGCACTCGAGCAGTACTTC.

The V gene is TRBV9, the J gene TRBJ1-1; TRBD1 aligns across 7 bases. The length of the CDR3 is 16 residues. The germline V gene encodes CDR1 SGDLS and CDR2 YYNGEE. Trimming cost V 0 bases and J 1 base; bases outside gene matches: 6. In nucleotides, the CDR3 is TGTGCCAGCAGCGTAGGTACAGGGGTTAGGAACACTGAAGCTTTCTTT. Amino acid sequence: CASSVGTGVRNTEAFF.

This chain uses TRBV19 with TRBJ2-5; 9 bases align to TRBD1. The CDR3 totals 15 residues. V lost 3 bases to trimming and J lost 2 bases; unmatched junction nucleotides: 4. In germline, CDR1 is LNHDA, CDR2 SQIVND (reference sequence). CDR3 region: CASSIGQGTQETQYF. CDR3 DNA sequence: TGTGCCAGTAGTATTGGACAGGGGACTCAAGAGACCCAGTACTTC.

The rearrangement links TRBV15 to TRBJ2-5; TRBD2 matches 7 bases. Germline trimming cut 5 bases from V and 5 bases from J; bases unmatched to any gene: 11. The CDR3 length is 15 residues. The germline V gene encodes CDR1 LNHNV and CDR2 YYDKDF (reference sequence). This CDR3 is CATSRDYHRGETQYF. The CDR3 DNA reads TGTGCCACCAGCCGGGACTATCATCGTGGGGAGACCCAGTACTTC.

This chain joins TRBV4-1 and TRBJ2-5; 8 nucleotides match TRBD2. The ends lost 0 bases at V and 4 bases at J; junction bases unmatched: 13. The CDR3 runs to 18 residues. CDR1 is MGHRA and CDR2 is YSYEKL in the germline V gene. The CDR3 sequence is CASSQDSSGGPGRETQYF. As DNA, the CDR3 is TGCGCCAGCAGCCAAGATAGTTCGGGAGGGCCGGGGCGAGAGACCCAGTACTTC.

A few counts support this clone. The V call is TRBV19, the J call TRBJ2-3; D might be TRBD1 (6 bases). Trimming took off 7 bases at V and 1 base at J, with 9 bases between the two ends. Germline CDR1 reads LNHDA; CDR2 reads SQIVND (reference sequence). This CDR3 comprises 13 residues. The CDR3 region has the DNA TGTGCCAGTACAAGGACAGGCACAGATACGCAGTATTTT. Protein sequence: CASTRTGTDTQYF.

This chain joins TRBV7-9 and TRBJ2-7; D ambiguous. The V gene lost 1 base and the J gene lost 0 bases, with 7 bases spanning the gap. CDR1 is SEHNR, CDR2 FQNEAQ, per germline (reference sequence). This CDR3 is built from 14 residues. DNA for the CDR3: TGTGCCAGCAGCTTAGTGCGGAGCTCCTACGAGCAGTACTTC. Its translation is CASSLVRSSYEQYF. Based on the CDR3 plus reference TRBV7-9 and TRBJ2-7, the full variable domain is DTGVSQNPRHKITKRGQNVTFRCDPISEHNRLYWYRQTLGQGPEFLTYFQNEAQLEKSRLLSDRFSAERPKGSFSTLEIQRTEQGDSAMYLCASSLVRSSYEQYFGPGTRLTVT.

CDR3 sequence (DNA): TGTGCCAGCAGTTTGCGGGTCCCGGGAGAGCAGTACTTC. This sequence encodes CASSLRVPGEQYF. The chain joins TRBV28 to TRBJ2-7; tentatively, D is TRBD2 (5 bases). Germline V lookup: CDR1 MDHEN, CDR2 SYDVKM. V was cut by 3 bases and J by 7 bases, with 13 bases left in between. CDR3 size: 13 residues.